This T cell receptor beta chain was retrieved from a study of T cell responses to AZD1222 COVID-19 vaccine. Study information: Researchers grouped second doses given at about 4 or about 12 weeks into one pool.

Only in-frame clones appear in the TCRdb table, and some are missing; sequencing was by immunoSEQ multiplex PCR. Among approximately 100,000 clones, around 94% were seen once, and the ten largest hold roughly 2%. Germline trimming cut 0 bases from V and 5 bases from J; bases unmatched to any gene: 9. Germline-derived CDR1 and CDR2 are WSHSY and SAAADI. The CDR3 extends over 16 amino acids. Study-level findings and limits: Recipients of AZD1222 seropositive at baseline numbered only 6 or 7. Rises in breadth and depth of Spike-specific TCRs came after two AZD1222 doses. Epitopes outside B.1.351 and B.1.1.7 mutated regions reportedly drew nearly half of spike TCRs.

Worth noting for this clone: What it binds is unknown.

The sequences come from peripheral blood, collected on day 0 of AZD1222 vaccination. The genes are TRBV10-2 and TRBJ2-7, with 8 nucleotides matching TRBD1. The clonotype was recovered from an adult in good health. The CDR3 region is CASSESGRTGRHEQYF. CDR3 in DNA: TGCGCCAGCAGTGAGTCCGGAAGGACAGGGAGGCACGAGCAGTACTTC.